The 29 T cell receptor beta chains below come from one sample, sequenced in a study of blood T cell repertoires in COVID-19. Clones were read by immunoSEQ multiplex PCR, and TCRdb kept only the in-frame ones, dropping some. The sample includes roughly 80,000 clones, around 88% seen only once; the top ten take about 5.3%. The source material was peripheral blood. The receptors shown here come from a woman older than 75 with active or convalescent COVID-19.

The chain couples TRBV29-1 to TRBJ2-3; possible D gene TRBD2, 6 bases. This CDR3 comprises 15 residues. CDR1 is SQVTM and CDR2 is ANQGSEA in the germline V gene. V shed 4 bases and J shed 3 bases, with 17 bases lying between them. The CDR3 sequence is CSVVGSTLATDTQYF. CDR3 nucleotides: TGCAGCGTTGTCGGGAGTACGCTTGCTACAGATACGCAGTATTTT.

This clone was observed once. CDR3 bases: TGTGCCAGTAGTAACTCCGGGACAGGGACCTACGAGCAGTACTTC. It translates to CASSNSGTGTYEQYF. V is TRBV19 and J is TRBJ2-7; 9 bases are a match to TRBD1. J was trimmed by 2 bases and V by 4 bases; bases with no gene match: 6. The CDR3 is 15 residues long. Looked up from germline, CDR1 is LNHDA and CDR2 is SQIVND (reference sequence).

The CDR3 reads CASSFMMRSYNEQFF. For the CDR3, the DNA is TGTGCCAGCAGTTTTATGATGCGGAGCTACAATGAGCAGTTCTTC. The rearrangement uses TRBV27 and TRBJ2-1; D is unclear. Per the germline V gene, CDR1 is MNHEY and CDR2 is SMNVEV (reference sequence). Between the trimmed V and J ends, which lost 3 bases and 3 bases, there was a span of 12 bases. The CDR3 loop spans 15 amino acids.

This clone was seen just once. The rearrangement links TRBV6-2 or TRBV6-3 to TRBJ1-2; TRBD1 agrees at 9 bases. Unmatched junction bases numbered 13, after V lost 4 bases and J lost 4 bases. This CDR3 has 17 amino acids. CDR1 MNHEY and CDR2 SVGEGT come from the germline V gene. The CDR3 is CASSSPVYRGQAYGYTF. The DNA for the CDR3 is TGTGCCAGCAGTTCACCCGTTTACAGGGGGCAGGCCTATGGCTACACCTTC.

There are a few counts of this clone. The chain combines TRBV5-1 with TRBJ1-3, with D perhaps TRBD1 (6 bases). V lost 4 bases and J lost 3, with 8 bases in between. CDR1 SGHRS and CDR2 YFSETQ come from the germline V gene. There are 13 residues in the CDR3. CDR3 in DNA: TGCGCCAGCAGCGCGGACAGTGGAAACACCATATATTTT. This gives the protein CASSADSGNTIYF.

The rearrangement links TRBV1 to TRBJ2-7; the table assigns TRBD1, which was not confirmed against the DNA. TRBV1 is tagged as a pseudogene. The CDR3 spans 16 residues. CDR3 DNA sequence: TGCACCAGCAGCTTCCCGGGACAGGGGGCGTCCTACGAGCAGTACTTC. Its protein is CTSSFPGQGASYEQYF.

The V gene is TRBV7-8, the J gene TRBJ2-3, with 7 nucleotides matching TRBD2. CDR1 is SGHVS, CDR2 FQNEAQ, per germline. The CDR3 is made up of 15 amino acids. V was pared by 4 bases and J by 0 bases, with 4 bases of the junction left unmatched. The CDR3 DNA reads TGTGCCAGCAGCTCTCGACTAGCCAGCACAGATACGCAGTATTTT. It is translated as CASSSRLASTDTQYF.

The chain combines TRBV6-5 with TRBJ1-1; no clear D gene. V was cut by 4 bases and J by 1 base, with 7 bases left in between. Germline assignment: CDR1 MNHEY and CDR2 SVGAGI. This CDR3 contains 13 residues. In DNA form, the CDR3 reads TGTGCCAGCAGTTTTTCCAGGAACACTGAAGCTTTCTTT. This translates into CASSFSRNTEAFF.

The genes are TRBV5-8 and TRBJ2-1; possible D gene TRBD2, 5 bases. The V end was cut by 4 bases, the J end by 2 bases, with 13 bases between. The CDR3 spans 15 residues. From germline, CDR1 is SGHTS and CDR2 YDEGEE. DNA of the CDR3: TGTGCCAGCAGCCCCTTTCGGGGAGCCTACAATGAGCAGTTCTTC. Translated: CASSPFRGAYNEQFF.

The chain links TRBV15 to TRBJ1-4, with D perhaps matching TRBD1 (6 bases). The V end was cut by 1 base, the J end by 0 bases, with 9 bases between. CDR1 is LNHNV, CDR2 YYDKDF, per germline (reference sequence). The CDR3 length is 16 residues. In DNA, the CDR3 is TGTGCCACCAGCAGAGGGACAGTTGCAACTAATGAAAAACTGTTTTTT. This codes for CATSRGTVATNEKLFF.

This chain joins TRBV28 and TRBJ2-3, with D possibly matching TRBD2 (6 bases). This CDR3 contains 14 residues. The V and J ends lost 4 bases and 1 base respectively, with 9 bases between them. Per the germline V gene, CDR1 is MDHEN and CDR2 is SYDVKM. The CDR3 here is CASSSPSGTDTQYF. The CDR3, as DNA: TGTGCCAGCAGTTCCCCTAGCGGCACAGATACGCAGTATTTT.

The chain couples TRBV5-6 to TRBJ2-7; D is possibly TRBD1 (6 bases). This CDR3 has 16 residues. The V gene's germline CDR1 is SGHDT and CDR2 YYEEEE. V was cut by 5 bases and J by 0 bases, with 18 bases left in between. CDR3 protein: CASRRYRDQYSYEQYF. For the CDR3, the DNA is TGTGCCAGCAGAAGGTACAGGGACCAATACTCCTACGAGCAGTACTTC.

This chain uses TRBV19 with TRBJ1-2; a weak D match, TRBD1 (6 bases). Germline assignment: CDR1 LNHDA and CDR2 SQIVND (reference sequence). The CDR3 is 16 residues long. Deletions cut 0 bases from V and 5 bases from J, with 16 bases between. Here the CDR3 reads CASSIDLYGTRYGYTF. The CDR3 DNA reads as TGTGCCAGTAGTATAGATCTCTATGGGACACGGTATGGCTACACCTTC.

This CDR3 is CASSNSGQLGNQPQHF. The CDR3 DNA follows: TGTGCCAGCAGCAACTCGGGACAGCTCGGCAATCAGCCCCAGCATTTT. The chain couples TRBV7-9 to TRBJ1-5; 7 positions agree with TRBD1. The CDR3 spans 16 residues. CDR1 SEHNR and CDR2 FQNEAQ come from the germline V gene (reference sequence). V dropped 5 bases and J dropped 2; count of bases not matched to a gene: 9. Full variable domain (rest looked up from reference TRBV7-9 and TRBJ1-5): DTGVSQNPRHKITKRGQNVTFRCDPISEHNRLYWYRQTLGQGPEFLTYFQNEAQLEKSRLLSDRFSAERPKGSFSTLEIQRTEQGDSAMYLCASSNSGQLGNQPQHFGDGTRLSIL.

The V and J genes are TRBV12-3 or TRBV12-4 and TRBJ2-1; TRBD1 matches 8 bases. The length of the CDR3 is 13 residues. The V and J ends lost 10 bases and 2 bases, in that order; junction bases with no gene match: 4. The CDR3: CATNRGTYNEQFF. CDR3 nucleotide sequence: TGTGCCACTAACAGGGGGACCTACAATGAGCAGTTCTTC.

The chain carries TRBV19 and TRBJ2-7; 10 bases align to TRBD1. V shed 4 bases and J 3 bases; nucleotides not matched to a gene: 6. The CDR3 sequence is 15 residues long. Germline CDR1 LNHDA, CDR2 SQIVND (reference sequence). The CDR3 DNA sequence: TGTGCCAGTAGTACCGGGACAGGGGCGAACTACGAGCAGTACTTC. Protein: CASSTGTGANYEQYF.

The chain combines TRBV28 with TRBJ1-4; D unclear. The CDR3 sequence is 13 residues long. Germline CDR1 reads MDHEN; CDR2 reads SYDVKM. With 6 bases removed from V and 8 bases from J, the gap between germline ends came to 13 bases. The CDR3 DNA is TGTGCCAGCAGGGTCCCGGTTTACGAAAAACTGTTTTTT. Translation gives CASRVPVYEKLFF.

The chain couples TRBV6-5 to TRBJ1-6; D is unresolved. In germline, CDR1 is MNHEY, CDR2 SVGAGI. The CDR3 length is 15 residues. V was pared by 0 bases and J by 7 bases, with 10 bases between. The CDR3 loop reads CASSYSAGINSPLHF. The CDR3 nucleotides are TGTGCCAGCAGTTACTCAGCGGGGATCAATTCACCCCTCCACTTT.

This clone appeared a single time. This sample also contains other DNA sequences that code for the same CDR3. J is TRBJ1-1 and V is TRBV7-8; D not resolved. The CDR3 totals 13 residues. The V gene's germline CDR1 is SGHVS and CDR2 FQNEAQ. Trimming removed 1 base at V and 4 bases at J, with 7 bases between. The CDR3 here is CASSLGGGTEAFF. DNA for the CDR3: TGTGCCAGCAGCTTAGGGGGAGGCACTGAAGCTTTCTTT. Together with reference TRBV7-8 and TRBJ1-1, the CDR3 gives the full variable domain: GAGVSQSPRYKVAKRGQDVALRCDPISGHVSLFWYQQALGQGPEFLTYFQNEAQLDKSGLPSDRFFAERPEGSVSTLKIQRTQQEDSAVYLCASSLGGGTEAFFGQGTRLTVV.

This chain joins TRBV6-4 and TRBJ2-1, with 12 bases fitting TRBD2. This CDR3 has 15 amino acids. The germline CDR1 and CDR2 sequences are MRHNA and SNTAGT. Trimming took 5 bases from V and 9 from J; bases not matched to a gene: 8. The CDR3 loop reads CASSRTSGGNFEQFF. As DNA, the CDR3 is TGTGCCAGCAGTAGAACTAGCGGGGGGAATTTTGAGCAGTTCTTC.

This clone was found a few times. The CDR3 DNA follows: TGTGCCAGCAGCTTAGTAAGGGGAGGTACGCAGTATTTT. Translating it yields CASSLVRGGTQYF. The rearrangement uses TRBV7-2 and TRBJ2-3; a possible D gene is TRBD2 (6 bases). This CDR3 has 13 residues. Germline V lookup: CDR1 SGHTA, CDR2 FQGNSA. Trimming removed 1 base from V and 8 bases from J, with 10 bases in between. Supplemented by reference TRBV7-2 and TRBJ2-3, the full variable domain reads GAGVSQSPSNKVTEKGKDVELRCDPISGHTALYWYRQSLGQGLEFLIYFQGNSAPDKSGLPSDRFSAERTGGSVSTLTIQRTQQEDSAVYLCASSLVRGGTQYFGPGTRLTVL.

The V gene is TRBV7-2, the J gene TRBJ2-5; TRBD2 agrees at 7 bases. This CDR3 has 13 amino acids. Germline V gene lookup returns CDR1 SGHTA and CDR2 FQGNSA. V lost 8 bases and J lost 3; bases outside the gene matches: 6. As DNA, the CDR3 is TGTGCCAGCCAACAGCGGGGCAAAGAGACCCAGTACTTC. This encodes CASQQRGKETQYF.

The gene calls are TRBV19 and TRBJ2-1, with 12 bases that match TRBD2. The V and J ends lost 5 bases and 4 bases, in that order; junction bases with no gene match: 6. CDR1 and CDR2 (germline): LNHDA, SQIVND (reference sequence). This CDR3 spans 16 amino acids. The CDR3 nucleotides read TGTGCCAGTAGTTTGCGGACTAGCGGGGTTTACAATGAGCAGTTCTTC. Its translation is CASSLRTSGVYNEQFF.

V and J are TRBV18 and TRBJ1-3; D unclear. Germline CDR1 KGHSH, CDR2 LQKENI. CDR3 length: 14 residues. V dropped 4 bases and J dropped 8 bases, with 15 bases sitting between them. CDR3 sequence: CASSLTVLLDTIYF. CDR3 nucleotide sequence: TGTGCCAGCTCACTTACGGTACTTCTGGACACCATATATTTT.

The V call is TRBV18, the J call TRBJ2-5; 8 bases fit TRBD2. V lost 8 bases and J lost 1; bases outside the gene matches: 3. CDR1 is KGHSH and CDR2 is LQKENI in the germline V gene. The CDR3 sequence is 13 residues long. The CDR3 sequence: CASRGGIQETQYF. The CDR3 DNA sequence: TGTGCCAGCCGGGGGGGGATCCAAGAGACCCAGTACTTC.

This chain connects TRBV4-3 to TRBJ1-4, with D possibly TRBD1 on 6 matching bases. The V gene lost 0 bases and the J gene lost 4 bases, with 9 bases spanning the gap. The CDR3 is 15 residues long. The germline V gene encodes CDR1 LGHNA and CDR2 YSLEER. The chain's CDR3 is CASSQDKQGNEKLFF. The CDR3 DNA is TGCGCCAGCAGCCAAGATAAACAGGGTAATGAAAAACTGTTTTTT.

This clone came up once. The chain recombines TRBV4-3 with TRBJ1-1; TRBD1 aligns across 7 bases. This CDR3 is 15 amino acids long. Germline CDR1 and CDR2: LGHNA and YSLEER. The junction had 6 bases not matched to a gene; V was cut back by 4 bases and J by 1 base. The CDR3 DNA is TGCGCCAGCAGCCTTACGACAGGGCGGAACACTGAAGCTTTCTTT. Translating gives CASSLTTGRNTEAFF.

This sequence joins TRBV2 and TRBJ2-4, with D perhaps matching TRBD1 (5 bases). Per the germline V gene, CDR1 is SNHLY and CDR2 is FYNNEI. CDR3 length equals 15 residues. The V and J ends lost 3 bases and 3 bases respectively, with 12 bases between them. The CDR3 sequence is CASSEAGLGKNIQYF. The CDR3 nucleotides read TGTGCCAGCAGTGAGGCAGGGTTAGGCAAAAACATTCAGTACTTC.

This rearrangement joins TRBV6-6 to TRBJ2-7; 12 nucleotides align to TRBD1. V trimming: 5 bases; J trimming: 6 bases; junction bases outside the gene matches: 8. Germline V gene data show CDR1 as MNHNY and CDR2 as SVGAGI (reference sequence). The CDR3 is 15 residues long. The CDR3 here is CASSTRGQGAPEQYF. In nucleotides, the CDR3 is TGTGCCAGCAGTACCCGGGGACAGGGGGCTCCCGAGCAGTACTTC.